This paragraph reports one T cell receptor (beta chain). The clone's antigen remains unknown. No quality values exist for individual bases; no much larger clone is one base distant. The data were obtained in a study of T cell clones after liver transplantation (dated by TCRdb to the late 2010s). Some background on the complete study: The samples were obtained from ITN030ST, a randomized trial that attempted immunosuppression withdrawal within 2 years after liver transplantation. Donor-reactive T cell clones were identified using TCRbeta sequencing after a pre-transplant mixed lymphocyte reaction and were then followed in post-transplant blood. Third party-reactive TCRbeta sequences were also identified from pre-transplant MLRs to serve as an antigen-independent comparator for donor-reactive sequences. Three of the eight recipients were HCV-positive; the others were transplanted for non-autoimmune, non-viral indications. The subjects received no induction therapy and were kept on standard immunosuppression until randomization at 12-24 months post-transplant. To count as tolerant, a recipient had to stay completely off immunosuppression for at least one year without liver enzymes climbing beyond twice the upper limit of normal. Blood samples were collected pre-transplant, pre-randomization before withdrawal, and post-randomization after either complete withdrawal or failed withdrawal. The study cohort included 8 liver transplant recipients, of whom 3 were classified as tolerant and 5 as non-tolerant.

Unstimulated PBMCs, after thawing, were stained for CD3, CD4 and CD8 and then FACS-sorted into CD3+CD4+ and CD3+CD8+ populations. Randomization to immunosuppression withdrawal applied to every one of the 8 studied subjects. The Qiagen DNeasy Blood and Tissue Kit was used for isolation of genomic DNA. Using immunoSEQ, frozen genomic DNA was subjected to high-throughput TCRbeta CDR3 sequencing, a process that included PCR amplification, mapping, bias correction and internal controls. The paper's data handling went like this. Productive rearrangements were kept, and unique TCRbeta sequences were defined by CDR3 nucleotide sequence plus V and J gene. A sequence counted as donor-reactive only if the sequence showed at least 5-fold expansion in CFSE-low cells compared with unstimulated pre-transplant cells and had a frequency of at least 0.01%. Minimum frequency thresholds were set for each subject on the basis of the unstimulated sample with the lowest template count, so that a detection power of at least 90% was ensured. Repertoire turnover was measured by Jensen-Shannon divergence between the top 1000 TCRbeta sequences post- and pre-transplant. Two-sided Fisher's exact tests were used to test for changes in the detection of donor-reactive sequences. The table was pulled from immuneACCESS by TCRdb, which kept in-frame rearrangements only. Such tables lose some clones; where checked, under half of the loss comes from unresolved V genes, and the rest has no known cause. V, J and clone size are taken as reported in that table, and D and trimming were inferred from the DNA itself. The sample data list roughly 120,000 clones, and 90% of these were observed just once. Approximately 0.78% of the sample is held by the ten biggest clonotypes.

The research as a whole found: The decline in donor-reactive sequences exceeded the decline in third party-reactive sequences, suggesting partial antigen-specific deletion that was unrelated to withdrawal success. When repertoire turnover was accounted for, significantly reduced detection of donor-reactive sequences was found in 7 of 8 subjects for CD4 and in 8 of 8 subjects for CD8. Since no allograft tissue specimens were available, donor-reactive T cells may have migrated into the graft instead of being deleted. Conclusions were preliminary, limited by small, heterogeneous patient numbers and non-standardized post-transplant time points. Low numbers of available donor cells limited the measurable donor-reactive repertoire in two subjects. In most of the 8 subjects, circulating donor-reactive CD4 TCRbeta sequences decreased significantly after transplant, regardless of tolerance or HCV status.

The CDR3 spans 15 residues, from the cysteine through the phenylalanine. The sequence is cut down to CDR3 DNA, 45 bases in frame from base 1. CDR1 SGHDT and CDR2 YYEEEE are derived from the germline V gene. V lost 4 bases and J lost 3 bases, and the count of bases not matched to a germline gene is 6. The rearrangement joined TRBV5-6 to TRBJ2-7; a stretch of 11 junction bases matches TRBD2. The sample here was CD4+ T cells from blood, taken 12 months after liver transplant. The receptor comes from a human patient who received a liver transplant. Some T cells may have been brought in with the graft after a transplant. The CDR3 protein is CASSQTGTSGYEQYF. The sequenced DNA is TGTGCCAGCAGCCAGACCGGGACTAGCGGCTACGAGCAGTACTTC.